This TCR beta chain was identified during a study of T cell responses to AZD1222 COVID-19 vaccine. Background on the study: It was second doses at about 4 or about 12 weeks that were pooled. Study-level findings and limits: Reports indicate that nearly half of spike-specific TCRs are directed at unmutated variant regions. Spike-specific TCR breadth and depth both grew after two AZD1222 doses. The donor cohort was predominantly white British with a female majority, and clonal diversity may have been underestimated.

The junction had 5 bases not matched to a gene; V was cut back by 5 bases and J by 0 bases. The CDR3 spans 16 residues. Germline values: CDR1 SGHTA, CDR2 FQGTGA. This clone was detected once. Antigen: not known. TCRdb's table, derived via immunoSEQ multiplex PCR, lists solely in-frame clones and lacks some. Here the sample spans about 94,000 clones, roughly 90% being singletons. Sequences were derived from peripheral blood, sampled on day 0 of AZD1222 vaccination. The rearrangement joins TRBV7-3 to TRBJ2-1; TRBD2 matches 9 bases. The clonotype was recovered from an adult in good health. For the CDR3, the DNA is TGTGCCAGCAGCAAGCTAGCGGGGAGCTCCTACAATGAGCAGTTCTTC. Its translation is CASSKLAGSSYNEQFF.